This T cell receptor (beta chain) was captured by sequencing in a study of CXCR4 blockade with PD-1 therapy in pancreatic cancer. Notes on the study in general: Intratumoral clonality (mean about 0.15) exceeded healthy blood (over 0.045) but did not track survival.

About this clone itself: What it binds is not known.

Libraries were prepared by immunoSEQ multiplex PCR; TCRdb keeps only in-frame clonotypes and omits some of them. The table includes roughly 4,900 clones, around 59% detected once. This sequence was found in a human donor with pancreatic ductal adenocarcinoma. Sample: tumor tissue.

The CDR3 DNA is TGTGCCAGCAGCTTAGAGGTTGGACGCTACGAGCAGTACTTC. This codes for CASSLEVGRYEQYF. The V call is TRBV7-5, the J call TRBJ2-7. TRBV7-5 constitutes a pseudogene. The CDR3 contains 14 residues.